This T cell receptor (beta chain) was obtained from a study of CXCR3-negative and CXCR3-positive naive CD8 T cells (dated by TCRdb to the late 2010s). A note on the overall study: Some 130 million TRB reads were obtained in total, roughly 1.5 +/- 0.3 million reads per library. TRBV-TRBJ cluster analysis included naive subsets from five or six donors and memory cells from 3 donors. Diversity and physicochemical repertoire analyses were performed on around 10 donors pooled from two independent experiments. Overall study outcomes, separate from this receptor: Comparably high repertoire diversity was found in both naive subsets, whereas much lower repertoire diversity was found in memory CD8+ T cells. Because surface CD5, which is linked to self-reactivity in mice, was comparable between the naive subsets, TCR interaction strength was also inferred from the physicochemical properties of TRB CDR3s. Compared with CXCR3-negative naive cells, CXCR3-positive naive cells had TRB CDR3s with higher hydrophobicity (lower Kidera factor 4), lower energy, and higher strength and volume indices. Within the same donor, TRBV-TRBJ usage looked similar between naive CXCR3-negative and CXCR3-positive cells, but memory cells had distinct patterns. Freshly isolated PBMCs were used for most assays because CXCR3 expression went down partially after cryopreservation.

The germline V gene yields SGHDN for CDR1 and FVKESK for CDR2. Including cysteine and phenylalanine, the CDR3 has 14 amino acids. No DNA is listed. A note on this clonotype: Which antigen it targets is not known.

Each CD8+ T cell subset was flow-sorted in triplicate, with over 250,000 cells per subset placed directly into RLT lysis buffer. Naive CD8+ T cells were defined stringently as CD45RO-CCR7+CD27+CD95- to exclude memory contaminants. Peripheral blood mononuclear cells were isolated from buffy coats by standard density gradient centrifugation. Naive CXCR3-negative and CXCR3-positive CD8+ T cells were flow-sorted using a FACSAria III. Total RNA was extracted from sorted cells with an RNeasy Mini Kit. These reads were obtained on a NextSeq 550. The Human TCR Profiling Kit (MiLaboratory) was used to prepare UMI-labeled 5' RACE TRB cDNA libraries. cDNA synthesis used the entire amount of extracted RNA, and PCR amplification then used the entire amount of cDNA produced. Libraries were prepared in parallel using an identical number of PCR cycles. As for the authors' bioinformatics: With a minimum of two reads required per UMI, MIGEC and MiXCR pulled out about 57,000 +/- 9,900 unique UMI-labeled TRB cDNA molecules from each library. On average, roughly 40,000 +/- 10,000 functional in-frame TRB CDR3 nucleotide clonotypes lacking stop codons were found per library. After each sample was downsampled to 5000 UMI-labeled TRB molecules, VDJtools was used to calculate diversity metrics such as normalized Shannon-Wiener and Chao1. Clonotype-size-weighted physicochemical properties of the central five CDR3 residues (interaction energy, strength, volume and Kidera factor 4) were computed in VDJtools. TCRdb reprocessed the public reads and reports one entry per CDR3 protein sequence, without DNA. TCRdb, rather than the study authors, made the V and J calls. The table of this sample itemizes about 120,000 distinct CDR3 sequences. The ten largest clones take up roughly 0.62% of the sample.

This receptor was identified in a human donor in good health. Some clones in this sample may be carry-over from other donors' samples. The chain links TRBV14 with TRBJ1-3; the D call of TRBD1 rests on TCRdb alone, since no DNA is present to check it. The specimen sequenced was naive CXCR3+ CD8+ T cells from blood. The cell subset or site label, read with the paper, signifies: CD45RO-CCR7+CD27+CD95- naive CD8+ T cells expressing CXCR3 (TNR3+). For the CDR3, the sequence is CASSPGTGGPTIYF.